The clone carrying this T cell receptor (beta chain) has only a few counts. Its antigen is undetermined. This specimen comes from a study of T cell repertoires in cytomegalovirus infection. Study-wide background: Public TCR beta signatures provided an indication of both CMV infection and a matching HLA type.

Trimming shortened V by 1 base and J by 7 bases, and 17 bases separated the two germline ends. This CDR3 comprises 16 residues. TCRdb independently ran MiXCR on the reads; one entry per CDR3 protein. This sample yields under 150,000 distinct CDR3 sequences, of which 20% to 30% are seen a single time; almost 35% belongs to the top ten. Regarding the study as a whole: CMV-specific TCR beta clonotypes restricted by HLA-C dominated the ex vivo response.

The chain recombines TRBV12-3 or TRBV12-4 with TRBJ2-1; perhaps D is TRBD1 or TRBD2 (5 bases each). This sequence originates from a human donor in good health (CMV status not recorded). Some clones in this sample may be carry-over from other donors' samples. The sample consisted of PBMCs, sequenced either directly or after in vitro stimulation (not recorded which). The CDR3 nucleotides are TGTGCCAGCAGTTTAGAACCGGGACGCCTTAGAAATGAGCAGTTCTTC. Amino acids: CASSLEPGRLRNEQFF.